The next 19 T cell receptor beta chains were all read from a single sample in a study of T cells in Graves' hyperthyroidism and ophthalmopathy. From RNA transcripts, TCR beta CDR3 regions were amplified. Initially, a first-round RT-PCR of the TCR CDR3 employed the HTBI primer set. TCRdb redid the calling of the multiplex PCR reads with MiXCR, one entry per CDR3 protein. The sample has almost 500,000 distinct CDR3 sequences; approximately 22% are singletons. Sample: blood. The receptors here all came from a woman in her sixties or seventies with Graves' ophthalmopathy.

This CDR3 is CASSPTNYNYGYTF. CDR3 nucleotide sequence: TGTGCCAGCAGCCCAACCAACTATAACTATGGCTACACCTTC. This sequence joins TRBV7-2 and TRBJ1-2; the D is unclear. This CDR3 has 14 amino acids. Germline V lookup: CDR1 SGHTA, CDR2 FQGNSA. The V and J ends lost 5 bases and 1 base respectively, with 11 bases between them.

The gene calls are TRBV30 and TRBJ1-6; possibly TRBD1 for D (6 bases). With 5 bases removed from V and 7 bases from J, the gap between germline ends came to 21 bases. Germline loops: CDR1 GTSNPN, CDR2 SVGIG (reference sequence). The CDR3 is made up of 16 amino acids. CDR3 region: CAWSSHYGQKNSPLHF. Written as DNA, the CDR3 is TGTGCCTGGTCTTCGCATTATGGACAGAAAAATTCACCCCTCCACTTT. Full variable domain (remainder filled in from reference TRBV30 and TRBJ1-6): SQTIHQWPATLVQPVGSPLSLECTVEGTSNPNLYWYRQAAGRGLQLLFYSVGIGQISSEVPQNLSASRPQDRQFILSSKKLLLSDSGFYLCAWSSHYGQKNSPLHFGNGTRLTVT.

The chain uses TRBV27 and TRBJ1-1, with D unclear. The CDR3 is 14 amino acids. CDR1 MNHEY and CDR2 SMNVEV come from the germline V gene (reference sequence). With 7 bases removed from V and 10 bases from J, the gap between germline ends came to 22 bases. CDR3 in amino acids: CASKHPGPQSRAFF. In DNA, the CDR3 is TGTGCCAGCAAGCATCCGGGTCCCCAAAGCCGAGCTTTCTTT.

This clonotype has at least ten counts. The V and J genes are TRBV2 and TRBJ2-2; D unresolved. V dropped 1 base and J dropped 5 bases, with 8 bases sitting between them. The CDR3 covers 14 residues. Per the germline V gene, CDR1 is SNHLY and CDR2 is FYNNEI. CDR3 region: CASSEGLGTGELFF. The CDR3 DNA reads TGTGCCAGCAGTGAAGGGTTAGGGACCGGGGAGCTGTTTTTT.

This clonotype appeared a single time. CDR3 nucleotide sequence: TGTGCCAGCAGTTTTGGCCAGGTGAAACCCCGGGACAAAAACATTCAGTACTTC. Its translation is CASSFGQVKPRDKNIQYF. V and J are TRBV12-3 or TRBV12-4 and TRBJ2-4, with D tentatively TRBD2 (5 bases). Trimming removed 3 bases from V and 3 bases from J, with 21 bases in between. CDR3 length: 18 residues.

The chain joins TRBV19 to TRBJ1-1; no clear D gene. The CDR3 is made up of 13 amino acids. From germline, CDR1 is LNHDA and CDR2 SQIVND (reference sequence). V lost 1 base and J 4 bases, leaving 7 bases between the germline ends. The CDR3 DNA is TGTGCCAGTAGTATAGGCCCGGGCACTGAAGCTTTCTTT. It encodes CASSIGPGTEAFF.

The V gene is TRBV7-2, the J gene TRBJ2-7; 11 bases fit TRBD2. V lost 5 bases to trimming and J lost 2 bases; unmatched junction nucleotides: 14. The germline CDR1 and CDR2 sequences are SGHTA and FQGNSA. This CDR3 is built from 18 residues. The CDR3 bases are TGTGCCAGCAGCGTCGCCTCTAGCGGGAGGCACCTCACCTACGAGCAGTACTTC. Encoded protein: CASSVASSGRHLTYEQYF. Variable domain in full (rest from reference TRBV7-2 and TRBJ2-7): GAGVSQSPSNKVTEKGKDVELRCDPISGHTALYWYRQSLGQGLEFLIYFQGNSAPDKSGLPSDRFSAERTGGSVSTLTIQRTQQEDSAVYLCASSVASSGRHLTYEQYFGPGTRLTVT.

The chain recombines TRBV6-2 or TRBV6-3 with TRBJ2-3; weak D call: TRBD2 (5 bases). V lost 0 bases and J 6 bases, leaving 7 bases between the germline ends. Per the germline V gene, CDR1 is MNHEY and CDR2 is SVGEGT. The CDR3 has 13 amino acids. CDR3 loop: CASSYSEDDTQYF. The CDR3 DNA is TGTGCCAGCAGTTACTCGGAGGATGATACGCAGTATTTT.

This clonotype was detected ten times or more. This chain links TRBV12-3 or TRBV12-4 with TRBJ2-1, with TRBD2 identical over 10 bases. V lost 7 bases to trimming and J lost 4 bases; unmatched junction nucleotides: 10. This CDR3 has 16 residues. Here the CDR3 reads CASTRQSSGGYNEQFF. The DNA for the CDR3 is TGTGCCAGCACCCGCCAATCTAGCGGGGGATACAATGAGCAGTTCTTC.

A note on this clonotype: One base away lies a much larger clone, so this may be a sequencing read error. This rearrangement joins TRBV12-3 or TRBV12-4 to TRBJ2-1; perhaps D is TRBD1 or TRBD2 (6 bases each). The CDR3 sequence is 15 residues long. V dropped 9 bases and J dropped 0 bases, with 15 bases sitting between them. The CDR3 protein is CASRGAASSYNEQFF. CDR3 DNA sequence: TGTGCCAGTAGGGGGGCGGCCAGCTCCTACAATGAGCAGTTCTTC.

This clonotype was observed at least ten times. V and J are TRBV2 and TRBJ2-3, with TRBD2 matching 8 bases. The CDR3 consists of 16 residues. Germline lookup yields CDR1 SNHLY and CDR2 FYNNEI. V shed 2 bases and J 3 bases; nucleotides not matched to a gene: 7. In nucleotides, the CDR3 is TGTGCCAGCAGTGAATCGCGTCTAGCGGGTACAGATACGCAGTATTTT. Its translation is CASSESRLAGTDTQYF.

The table lists this clonotype with a few counts. The chain recombines TRBV25-1 with TRBJ2-5; no definite D call. CDR1 is MGHDK and CDR2 is SYGVNS in the germline V gene. The V end was cut by 6 bases, the J end by 1 base, with 12 bases between. This CDR3 region has 14 residues. The CDR3 loop reads CASSRDGVQETQYF. The CDR3 DNA sequence: TGTGCCAGCAGCAGAGACGGAGTCCAAGAGACCCAGTACTTC.

The V gene is TRBV6-1, the J gene TRBJ1-2, with unresolved D. The CDR3 totals 12 residues. CDR1 is MNHNS and CDR2 is SASEGT in the germline V gene. With 0 bases removed from V and 10 bases from J, the gap between germline ends came to 9 bases. This CDR3 reads CASSEARALYTF. CDR3 nucleotides: TGTGCCAGCAGTGAAGCGCGCGCGCTCTACACCTTC.

This clonotype was seen a handful of times. The chain links TRBV6-1 to TRBJ1-2; possibly TRBD1 for D (5 bases). The germline CDR1 and CDR2 sequences are MNHNS and SASEGT. The germline V and J ends were trimmed by 5 bases and 8 bases, with 12 bases remaining between them. The CDR3 is made up of 12 amino acids. The CDR3 sequence is CASSSGGAGYTF. The DNA for the CDR3 is TGTGCCAGCAGTTCCGGGGGTGCAGGCTACACCTTC.

This clonotype was detected ten times or more. Here the CDR3 DNA reads TGTGCCACCAGCAGAGCGGGACTAGCGGTAGGAGATACGCAGTATTTT. Translated: CATSRAGLAVGDTQYF. The gene calls are TRBV15 and TRBJ2-3; 11 bases line up with TRBD2. The ends lost 1 base at V and 5 bases at J; junction bases unmatched: 5. This CDR3 region has 16 residues. Germline CDR1 is LNHNV and CDR2 is YYDKDF (reference sequence).

On this clonotype itself: Being one base from a much bigger clone, this may be a read error. The chain uses TRBV28 and TRBJ2-7; D is tentatively TRBD1 or TRBD2 (5 bases each). Trimming cost V 4 bases and J 4 bases, with 14 bases left between them. CDR1 is MDHEN and CDR2 is SYDVKM in the germline V gene. The CDR3 extends over 14 amino acids. The CDR3, as DNA: TGTGCCAGCAGTTCGCCGGGGCTCCTTTACGAGCAGTACTTC. It yields the protein CASSSPGLLYEQYF.

This sequence joins TRBV7-9 and TRBJ2-1, with 11 bases fitting TRBD2. Germline V gene data show CDR1 as SEHNR and CDR2 as FQNEAQ (reference sequence). V lost 8 bases and J lost 6; bases outside the gene matches: 6. CDR3 length: 14 residues. The CDR3 protein is CASGSTSGANEQFF. CDR3 bases: TGTGCCAGCGGCTCGACTAGCGGGGCCAATGAGCAGTTCTTC.

The chain recombines TRBV7-3 with TRBJ1-1, with a tentative D call TRBD1 (5 bases). With 6 bases removed from V and 1 base from J, the gap between germline ends came to 15 bases. The CDR3 is made up of 15 amino acids. Germline loops: CDR1 SGHTA, CDR2 FQGTGA. CDR3: CASRPPGAGNTEAFF. The DNA of the CDR3 is TGTGCCAGCAGACCCCCCGGGGCGGGGAACACTGAAGCTTTCTTT.

The chain uses TRBV5-1 and TRBJ1-1; TRBD1 is a possible D gene (6 bases). Germline lookup yields CDR1 SGHRS and CDR2 YFSETQ. V gave up 6 bases and J gave up 4 bases, with 16 bases separating them. The CDR3 covers 14 residues. CDR3 nucleotide sequence: TGCGCCAGCACCAAGGTCTCGGGGGCCACTGAAGCTTTCTTT. Residues: CASTKVSGATEAFF.